Detailed here is one T cell receptor (beta chain). Its antigen is currently unknown. The CDR3 runs to 16 residues. Germline loops: CDR1 SGHDT, CDR2 YYEEEE. Trimming removed 4 bases at V and 3 bases at J, with 17 bases between. Sequencing used immunoSEQ v3. Repertoires were generated with immunoSEQ multiplex PCR, while TCRdb's copy carries only in-frame clones and drops some. The data contain about 100,000 clones, about 71% of them singletons. The data were taken from a study of TIL therapy for anti-PD-1-resistant metastatic lung cancer. Study observations and caveats: This highly selected cohort may not generalize to typical lung cancer patients. Many TIL product clones were absent from baseline tumor, suggesting clonal contraction.

The time point is: pre-treatment sample, taken before nivolumab and TIL therapy. Tumor tissue came from excised metastases, mostly pleural nodules or supraclavicular lymph nodes. The chain couples TRBV5-6 to TRBJ2-1; D is perhaps TRBD2 (7 bases). The receptor was isolated from a person between 25 and 79 years old with non-small cell lung cancer. The sample was tumor tissue, taken at baseline. The CDR3: CASSATRGAFYNEQFF. CDR3 in DNA: TGTGCCAGCAGCGCCACTCGGGGGGCTTTCTACAATGAGCAGTTCTTC.